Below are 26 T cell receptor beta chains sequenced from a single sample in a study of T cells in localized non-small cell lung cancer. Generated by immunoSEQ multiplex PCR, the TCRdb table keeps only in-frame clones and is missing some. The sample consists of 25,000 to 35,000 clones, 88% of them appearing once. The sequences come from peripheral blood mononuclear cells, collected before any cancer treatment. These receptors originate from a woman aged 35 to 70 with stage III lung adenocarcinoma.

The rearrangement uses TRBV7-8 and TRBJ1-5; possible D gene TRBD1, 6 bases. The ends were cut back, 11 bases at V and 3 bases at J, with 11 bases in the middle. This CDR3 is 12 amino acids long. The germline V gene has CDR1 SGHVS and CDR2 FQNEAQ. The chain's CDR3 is CASPGHNQPQHF. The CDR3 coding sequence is TGTGCCTCACCGGGACACAATCAGCCCCAGCATTTT.

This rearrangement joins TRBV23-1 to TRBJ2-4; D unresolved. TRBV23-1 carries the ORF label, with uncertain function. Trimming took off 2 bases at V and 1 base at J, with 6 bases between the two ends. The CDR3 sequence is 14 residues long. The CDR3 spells CASSQRTAKNIQYF. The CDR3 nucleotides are TGCGCCAGCAGTCAAAGAACTGCCAAAAACATTCAGTACTTC.

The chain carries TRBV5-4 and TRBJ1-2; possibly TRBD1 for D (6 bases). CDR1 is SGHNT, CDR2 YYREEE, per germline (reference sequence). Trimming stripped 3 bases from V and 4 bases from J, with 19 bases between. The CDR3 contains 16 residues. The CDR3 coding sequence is TGTGCCAGCAGCTCGGGGTCCAACAGGGCTGGCTATGGCTACACCTTC. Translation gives CASSSGSNRAGYGYTF.

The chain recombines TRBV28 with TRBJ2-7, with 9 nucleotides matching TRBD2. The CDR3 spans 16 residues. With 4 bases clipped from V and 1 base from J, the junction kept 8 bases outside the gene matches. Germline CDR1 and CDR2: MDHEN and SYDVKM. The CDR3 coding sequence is TGTGCCAGCAGTTCCCTGAAGGCGGGAGGGTCCTACGAGCAGTACTTC. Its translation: CASSSLKAGGSYEQYF. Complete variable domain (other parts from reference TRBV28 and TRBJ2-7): DVKVTQSSRYLVKRTGEKVFLECVQDMDHENMFWYRQDPGLGLRLIYFSYDVKMKEKGDIPEGYSVSREKKERFSLILESASTNQTSMYLCASSSLKAGGSYEQYFGPGTRLTVT.

The CDR3 here is CASSLTSTNTEAFF. CDR3 nucleotide sequence: TGTGCCAGCAGCTTAACATCGACGAACACTGAAGCTTTCTTT. The chain carries TRBV7-9 and TRBJ1-1; D remains ambiguous. This CDR3 contains 14 residues. Germline lookup yields CDR1 SEHNR and CDR2 FQNEAQ (reference sequence). The V and J ends lost 2 bases and 1 base respectively, with 8 bases between them.

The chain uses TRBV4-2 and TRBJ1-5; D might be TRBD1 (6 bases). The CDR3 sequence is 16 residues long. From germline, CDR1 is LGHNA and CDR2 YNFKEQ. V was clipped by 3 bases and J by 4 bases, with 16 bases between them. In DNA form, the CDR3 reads TGTGCCAGCAGCCAGCAGGGGTCAACTTCTAATCAGCCCCAGCATTTT. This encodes CASSQQGSTSNQPQHF.

CDR3 nucleotide sequence: TGTGCCAGCAGCCGCGCCCTGGGGGGCTCCTACAATGAGCAGTTCTTC. This codes for CASSRALGGSYNEQFF. This chain joins TRBV7-9 and TRBJ2-1, with D tentatively TRBD2 (6 bases). Between the trimmed V and J ends, which lost 5 bases and 0 bases, there was a span of 14 bases. Per the germline V gene, CDR1 is SEHNR and CDR2 is FQNEAQ (reference sequence). The CDR3 is made up of 16 amino acids.

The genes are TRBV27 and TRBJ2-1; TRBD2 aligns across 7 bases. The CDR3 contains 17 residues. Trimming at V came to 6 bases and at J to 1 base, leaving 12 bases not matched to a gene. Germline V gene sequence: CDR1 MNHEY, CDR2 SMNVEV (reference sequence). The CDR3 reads CASRTSSGKGSYNEQFF. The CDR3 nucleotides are TGTGCCAGCAGGACTTCAAGCGGGAAGGGGTCCTACAATGAGCAGTTCTTC.

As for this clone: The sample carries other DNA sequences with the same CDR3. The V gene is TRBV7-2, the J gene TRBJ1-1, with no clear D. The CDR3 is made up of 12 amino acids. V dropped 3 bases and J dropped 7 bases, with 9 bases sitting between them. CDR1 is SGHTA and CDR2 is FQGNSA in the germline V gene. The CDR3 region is CASSFSGGEAFF. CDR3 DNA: TGTGCCAGCAGCTTTTCTGGAGGTGAAGCTTTCTTT.

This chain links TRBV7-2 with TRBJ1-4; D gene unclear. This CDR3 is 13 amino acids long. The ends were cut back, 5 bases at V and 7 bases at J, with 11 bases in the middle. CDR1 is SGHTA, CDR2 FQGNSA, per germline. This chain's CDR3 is CASSPRTSEKLFF. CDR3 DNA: TGTGCCAGCAGCCCCCGAACTTCTGAAAAACTGTTTTTT.

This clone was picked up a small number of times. The CDR3 region is CASSQQPNYGYTF. The CDR3 DNA sequence: TGTGCCAGCAGCCAACAGCCGAACTATGGCTACACCTTC. This chain joins TRBV14 and TRBJ1-2; no firm D call. The CDR3 extends over 13 amino acids. CDR1 and CDR2 (germline): SGHDN, FVKESK. V shed 2 bases and J shed 2 bases, with 6 bases lying between them.

CDR3 nucleotides: TGTGCCTGGAGTCGCGGGAGTATAGGCTACGAGCAGTACTTC. This translates into CAWSRGSIGYEQYF. This chain connects TRBV30 to TRBJ2-7; 7 bases fit TRBD2. CDR3 length: 14 amino acids. The V and J ends lost 2 bases and 3 bases, in that order; junction bases with no gene match: 7. CDR1 and CDR2 from the germline V gene are GTSNPN and SVGIG (reference sequence). Full variable domain (outside the CDR3, taken from reference TRBV30 and TRBJ2-7): SQTIHQWPATLVQPVGSPLSLECTVEGTSNPNLYWYRQAAGRGLQLLFYSVGIGQISSEVPQNLSASRPQDRQFILSSKKLLLSDSGFYLCAWSRGSIGYEQYFGPGTRLTVT.

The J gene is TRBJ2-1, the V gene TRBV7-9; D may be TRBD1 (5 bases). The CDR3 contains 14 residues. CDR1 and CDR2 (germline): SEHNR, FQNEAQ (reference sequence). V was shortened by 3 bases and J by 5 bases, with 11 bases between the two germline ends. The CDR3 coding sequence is TGTGCCAGCAGCTTCCGGACAAATGACAATGAGCAGTTCTTC. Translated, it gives CASSFRTNDNEQFF.

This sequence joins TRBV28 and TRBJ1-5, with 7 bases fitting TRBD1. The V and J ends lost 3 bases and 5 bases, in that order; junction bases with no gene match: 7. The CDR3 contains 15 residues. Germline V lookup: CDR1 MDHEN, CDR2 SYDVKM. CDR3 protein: CASSFQGGPHQPQHF. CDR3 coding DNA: TGTGCCAGCAGTTTCCAGGGGGGCCCTCATCAGCCCCAGCATTTT.

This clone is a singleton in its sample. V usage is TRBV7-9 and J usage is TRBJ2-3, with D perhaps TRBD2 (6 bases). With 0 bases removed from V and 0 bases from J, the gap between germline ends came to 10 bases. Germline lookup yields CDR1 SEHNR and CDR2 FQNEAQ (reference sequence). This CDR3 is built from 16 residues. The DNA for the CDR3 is TGTGCCAGCAGCTTAGCTCTAGCGTCTAGCACAGATACGCAGTATTTT. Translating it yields CASSLALASSTDTQYF.

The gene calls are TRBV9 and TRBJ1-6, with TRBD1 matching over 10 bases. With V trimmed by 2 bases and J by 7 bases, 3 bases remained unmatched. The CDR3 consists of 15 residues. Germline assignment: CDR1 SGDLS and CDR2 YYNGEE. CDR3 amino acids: CASSVGGQGNSPLHF. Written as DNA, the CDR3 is TGTGCCAGCAGCGTGGGGGGACAGGGGAATTCACCCCTCCACTTT.

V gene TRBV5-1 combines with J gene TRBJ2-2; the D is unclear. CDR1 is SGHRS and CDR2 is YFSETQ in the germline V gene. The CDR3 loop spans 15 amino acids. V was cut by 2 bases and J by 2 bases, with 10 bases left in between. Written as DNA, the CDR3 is TGCGCCAGCAGCTTCGGGTCTCTAAACACCGGGGAGCTGTTTTTT. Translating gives CASSFGSLNTGELFF.

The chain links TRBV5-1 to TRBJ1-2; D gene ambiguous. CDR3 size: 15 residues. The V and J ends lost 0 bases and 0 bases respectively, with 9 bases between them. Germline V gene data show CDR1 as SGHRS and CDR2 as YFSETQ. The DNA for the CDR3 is TGCGCCAGCAGCTTGGGAGGATTAACTAACTATGGCTACACCTTC. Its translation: CASSLGGLTNYGYTF.

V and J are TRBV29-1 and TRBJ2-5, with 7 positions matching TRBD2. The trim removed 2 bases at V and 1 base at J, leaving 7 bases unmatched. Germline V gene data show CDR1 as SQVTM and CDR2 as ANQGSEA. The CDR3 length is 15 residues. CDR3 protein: CSVEIGAGIQETQYF. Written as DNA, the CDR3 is TGCAGCGTTGAAATAGGAGCGGGGATCCAAGAGACCCAGTACTTC.

CDR3: CAISGDRTYEQYF. The CDR3 nucleotides read TGTGCCATCAGTGGCGACAGGACCTACGAGCAGTACTTC. The chain uses TRBV10-3 and TRBJ2-7, with D possibly being TRBD1 (6 bases). CDR3 length: 13 residues. CDR1 and CDR2 from the germline V gene are ENHRY and SYGVKD. The V end lost 4 bases, the J end lost 2 bases, and 9 bases lay between the germline ends.

The CDR3 nucleotides are TGTGCCAGCAGTTCCTTTAGCGGGAGTGGGGATACGCAGTATTTT. Encoded protein: CASSSFSGSGDTQYF. The V and J genes are TRBV27 and TRBJ2-3, with TRBD2 identical over 9 bases. The CDR3 spans 15 residues. Germline-derived CDR1 and CDR2 are MNHEY and SMNVEV (reference sequence). The J segment lost 6 bases and the V segment lost 4 bases, leaving 8 bases of the junction unmatched.

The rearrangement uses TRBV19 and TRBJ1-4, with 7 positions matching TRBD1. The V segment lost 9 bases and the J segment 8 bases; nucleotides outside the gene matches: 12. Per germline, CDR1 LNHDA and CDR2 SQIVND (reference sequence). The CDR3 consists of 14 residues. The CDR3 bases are TGTGCCAGCTCCCCGGGACAGCGTTGGGAAAAACTGTTTTTT. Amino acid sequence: CASSPGQRWEKLFF. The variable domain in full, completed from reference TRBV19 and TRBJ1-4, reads DGGITQSPKYLFRKEGQNVTLSCEQNLNHDAMYWYRQDPGQGLRLIYYSQIVNDFQKGDIAEGYSVSREKKESFPLTVTSAQKNPTAFYLCASSPGQRWEKLFFGSGTQLSVL.

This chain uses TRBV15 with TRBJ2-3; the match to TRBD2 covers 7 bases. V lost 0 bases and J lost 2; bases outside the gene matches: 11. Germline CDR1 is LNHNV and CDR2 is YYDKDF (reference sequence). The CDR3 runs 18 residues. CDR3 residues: CATSRDIMSSGHTDTQYF. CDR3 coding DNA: TGTGCCACCAGCAGAGATATAATGTCTAGCGGACACACAGATACGCAGTATTTT.

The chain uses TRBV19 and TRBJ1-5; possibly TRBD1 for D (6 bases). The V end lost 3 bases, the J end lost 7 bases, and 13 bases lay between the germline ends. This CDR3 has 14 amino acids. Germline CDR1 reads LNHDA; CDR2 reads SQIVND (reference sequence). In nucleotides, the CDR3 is TGTGCCAGTAGTATCGTGCAGGGGAACCAGCCCCAGCATTTT. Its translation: CASSIVQGNQPQHF.

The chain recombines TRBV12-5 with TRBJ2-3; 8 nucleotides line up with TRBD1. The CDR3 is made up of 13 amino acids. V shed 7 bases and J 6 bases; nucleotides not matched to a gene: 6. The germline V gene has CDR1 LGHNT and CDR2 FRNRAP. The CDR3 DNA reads TGTGCTAGTGCAGCAGGGGGCGCGGATACGCAGTATTTT. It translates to CASAAGGADTQYF.

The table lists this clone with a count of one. The CDR3 spells CAWSVRGTNEQFF. CDR3 sequence (DNA): TGTGCCTGGAGTGTACGGGGGACCAATGAGCAGTTCTTC. The rearrangement uses TRBV30 and TRBJ2-1; possible D gene TRBD2, 6 bases. Per the germline V gene, CDR1 is GTSNPN and CDR2 is SVGIG (reference sequence). CDR3 size: 13 residues. With 0 bases removed from V and 6 bases from J, the gap between germline ends came to 9 bases.